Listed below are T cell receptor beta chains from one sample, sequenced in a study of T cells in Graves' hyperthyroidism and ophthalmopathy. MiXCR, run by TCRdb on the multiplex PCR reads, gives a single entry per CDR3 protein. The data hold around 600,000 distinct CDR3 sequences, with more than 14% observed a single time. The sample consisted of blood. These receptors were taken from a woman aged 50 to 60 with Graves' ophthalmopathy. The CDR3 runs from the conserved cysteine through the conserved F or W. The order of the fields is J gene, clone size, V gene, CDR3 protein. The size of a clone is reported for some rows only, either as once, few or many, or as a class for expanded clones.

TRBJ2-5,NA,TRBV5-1,CASSLVGTGVQETQYF
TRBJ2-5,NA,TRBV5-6,CASSSSEGNVETQYF
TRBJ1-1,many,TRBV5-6,CASRKIGGEGTEAFF
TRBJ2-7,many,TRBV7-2,CASSSGLAAYEQYF
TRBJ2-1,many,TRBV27,CASSSRDSPYNEQFF
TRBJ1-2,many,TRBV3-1,CASSQIAVNYGYTF
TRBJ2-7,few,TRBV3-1,CASSQALVLAGELDEQYF
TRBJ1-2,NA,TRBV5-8,CASSLAFGNGYTF
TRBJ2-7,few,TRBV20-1,CSANGLAGIEQYF
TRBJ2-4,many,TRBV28,CASSPRQGAAKNIQYF
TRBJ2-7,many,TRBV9,CASSVGGGPYEQYF
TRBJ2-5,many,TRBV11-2,CASTLSRLGETQYF
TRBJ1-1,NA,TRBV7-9,CASNPSGDRGFF
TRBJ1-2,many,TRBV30,CAWSVGVGYTF
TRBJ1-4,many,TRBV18,CASSHGGTANEKLFF
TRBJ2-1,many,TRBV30,CAWSRLVDEQFF
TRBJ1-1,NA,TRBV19,CASHHKGQTNEAFF
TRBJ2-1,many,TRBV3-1,CASSQALDPNEQFF
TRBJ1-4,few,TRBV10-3,CAISEGDATNEKLFF
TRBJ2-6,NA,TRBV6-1,CASISGTGLSGANVLTF
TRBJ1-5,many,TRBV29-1,CSVGGESQPQHF
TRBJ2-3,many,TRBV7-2,CASSFSHRVSDTQYF
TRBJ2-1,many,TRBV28,CASSSGPPLSYNEQFF
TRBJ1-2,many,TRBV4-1,CASSQMGQGDGYTF
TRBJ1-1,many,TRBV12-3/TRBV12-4,CASSLVRVNTEAFF
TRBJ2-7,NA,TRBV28,CASSSVGLAENEQYF
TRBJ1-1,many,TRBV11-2,CASRLRRNTEAFF
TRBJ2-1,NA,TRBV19,CASSYRASANSYNEQFF
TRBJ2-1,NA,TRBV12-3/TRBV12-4,CASRTSGSLNNEQFF
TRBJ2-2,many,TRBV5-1,CASSLLGAANTGELFF
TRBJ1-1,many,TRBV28,CASSLLQATGGMNTEAFF